This TCR beta chain originates from a study of T cells in Graves' hyperthyroidism and ophthalmopathy. Regarding the study as a whole: Most expanded thyroid clonotypes above 0.001 also appeared in blood.

From RNA transcripts, TCR beta CDR3 regions were amplified. A first-round RT-PCR of the TCR CDR3 used the HTBI primer set. MiXCR, applied by TCRdb to the multiplex PCR reads, yields one record per CDR3 protein. The sample records 150,000 to 200,000 distinct CDR3 sequences, over 15% being singletons. Per germline, CDR1 SGHVS and CDR2 FQNEAQ. CDR3 size: 13 residues. Trimming removed 0 bases at V and 6 bases at J, with 8 bases between. This clonotype was seen at least ten times. What it binds is unknown. Material for sequencing was blood. The clonotype comes from a woman aged 45-60 years with Graves' hyperthyroidism. The V call is TRBV7-8, the J call TRBJ1-1, with a weak D call TRBD1 (5 bases). This CDR3 reads CASSLAEQAEAFF. In DNA, the CDR3 is TGTGCCAGCAGCTTAGCTGAACAGGCTGAAGCTTTCTTT.